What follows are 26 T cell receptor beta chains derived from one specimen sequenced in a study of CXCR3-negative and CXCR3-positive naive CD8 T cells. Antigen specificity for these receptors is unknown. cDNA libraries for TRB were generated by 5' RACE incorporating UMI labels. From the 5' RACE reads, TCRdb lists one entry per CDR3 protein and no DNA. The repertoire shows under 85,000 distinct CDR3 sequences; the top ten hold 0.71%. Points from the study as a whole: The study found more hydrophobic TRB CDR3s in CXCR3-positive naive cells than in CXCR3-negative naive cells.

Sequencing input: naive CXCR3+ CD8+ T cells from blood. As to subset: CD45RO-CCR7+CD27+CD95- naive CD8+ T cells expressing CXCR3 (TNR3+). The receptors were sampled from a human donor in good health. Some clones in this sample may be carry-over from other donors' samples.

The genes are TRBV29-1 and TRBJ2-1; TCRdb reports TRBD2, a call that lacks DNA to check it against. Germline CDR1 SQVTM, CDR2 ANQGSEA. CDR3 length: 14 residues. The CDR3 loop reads CSVDWRGAGGEQFF.

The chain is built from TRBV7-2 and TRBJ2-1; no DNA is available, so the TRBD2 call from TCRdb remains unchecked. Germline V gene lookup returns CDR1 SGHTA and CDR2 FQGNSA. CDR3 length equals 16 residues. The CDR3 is CASSPGLAGGPDEQFF.

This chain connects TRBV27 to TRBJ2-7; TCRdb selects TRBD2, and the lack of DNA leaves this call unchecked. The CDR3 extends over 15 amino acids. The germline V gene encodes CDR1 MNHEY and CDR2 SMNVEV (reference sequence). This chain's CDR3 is CASSWLAGDLYEQYF.

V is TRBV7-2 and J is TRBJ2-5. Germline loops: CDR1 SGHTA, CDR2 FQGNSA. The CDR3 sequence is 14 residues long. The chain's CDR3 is CASDAGRFQETQYF.

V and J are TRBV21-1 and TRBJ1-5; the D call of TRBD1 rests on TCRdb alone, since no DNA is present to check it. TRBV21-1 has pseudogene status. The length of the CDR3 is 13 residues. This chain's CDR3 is CARRGRSFEPQHF.

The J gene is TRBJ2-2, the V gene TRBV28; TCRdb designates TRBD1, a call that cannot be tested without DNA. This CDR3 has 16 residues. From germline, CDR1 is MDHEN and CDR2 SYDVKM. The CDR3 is CASSYGRGRRGGELFF.

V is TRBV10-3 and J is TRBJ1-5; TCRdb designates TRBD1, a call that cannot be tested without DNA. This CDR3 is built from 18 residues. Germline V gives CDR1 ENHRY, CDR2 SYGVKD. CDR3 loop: CAISQDHPGGLSNQPQHF.

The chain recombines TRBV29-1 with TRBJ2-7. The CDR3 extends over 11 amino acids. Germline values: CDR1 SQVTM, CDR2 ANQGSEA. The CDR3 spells CSASGSYEQYF.

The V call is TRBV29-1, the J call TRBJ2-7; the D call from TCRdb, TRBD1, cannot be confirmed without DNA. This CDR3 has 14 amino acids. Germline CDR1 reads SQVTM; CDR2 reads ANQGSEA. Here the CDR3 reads CSVEVTGGNYEQYF.

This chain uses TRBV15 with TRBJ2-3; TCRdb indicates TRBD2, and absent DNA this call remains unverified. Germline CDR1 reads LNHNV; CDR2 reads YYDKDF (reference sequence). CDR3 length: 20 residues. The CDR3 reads CATSSPHRRGLGISTDTQYF.

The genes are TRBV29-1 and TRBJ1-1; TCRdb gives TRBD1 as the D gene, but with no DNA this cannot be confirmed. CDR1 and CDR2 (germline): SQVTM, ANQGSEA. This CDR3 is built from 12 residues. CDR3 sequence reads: CSVLTGSPGAFF.

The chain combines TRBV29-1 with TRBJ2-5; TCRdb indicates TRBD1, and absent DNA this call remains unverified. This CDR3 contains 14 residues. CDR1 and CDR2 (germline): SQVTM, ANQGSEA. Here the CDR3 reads CSVERQGEQGTQYF.

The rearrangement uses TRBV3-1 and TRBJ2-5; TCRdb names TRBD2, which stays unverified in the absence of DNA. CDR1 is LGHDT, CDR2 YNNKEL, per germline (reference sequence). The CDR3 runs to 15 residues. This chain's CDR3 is CASSQGLAVQETQYF.

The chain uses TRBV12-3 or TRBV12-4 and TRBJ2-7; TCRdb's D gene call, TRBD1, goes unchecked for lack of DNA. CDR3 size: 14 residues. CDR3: CASQRQGSSYEQYF.

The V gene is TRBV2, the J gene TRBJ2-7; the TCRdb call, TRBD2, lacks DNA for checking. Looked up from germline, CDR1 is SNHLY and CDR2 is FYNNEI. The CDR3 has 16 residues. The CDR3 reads CASIEGLGLPVGEQYF. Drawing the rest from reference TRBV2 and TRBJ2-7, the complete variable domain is EPEVTQTPSHQVTQMGQEVILRCVPISNHLYFYWYRQILGQKVEFLVSFYNNEISEKSEIFDDQFSVERPDGSNFTLKIRSTKLEDSAMYFCASIEGLGLPVGEQYFGPGTRLTVT.

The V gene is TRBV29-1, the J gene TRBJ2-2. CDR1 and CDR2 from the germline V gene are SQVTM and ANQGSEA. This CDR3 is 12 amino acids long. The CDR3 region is CSVGADTGELFF.

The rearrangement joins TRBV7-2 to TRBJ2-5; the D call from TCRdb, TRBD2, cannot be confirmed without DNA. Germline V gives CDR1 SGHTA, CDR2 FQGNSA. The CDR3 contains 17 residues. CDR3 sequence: CASSLETLAGGAKTQYF.

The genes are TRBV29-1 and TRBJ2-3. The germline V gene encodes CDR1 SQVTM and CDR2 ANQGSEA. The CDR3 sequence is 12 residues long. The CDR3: CSAPTHTDTQYF.

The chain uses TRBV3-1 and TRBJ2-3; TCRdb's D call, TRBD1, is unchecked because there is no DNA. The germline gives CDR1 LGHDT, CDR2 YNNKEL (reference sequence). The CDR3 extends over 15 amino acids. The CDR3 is CASRNRVSGTDTQYF.

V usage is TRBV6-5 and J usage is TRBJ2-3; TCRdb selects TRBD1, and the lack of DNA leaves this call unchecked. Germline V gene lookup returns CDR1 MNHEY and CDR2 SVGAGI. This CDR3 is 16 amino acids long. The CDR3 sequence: CASSYRDSIGTDTQYF.

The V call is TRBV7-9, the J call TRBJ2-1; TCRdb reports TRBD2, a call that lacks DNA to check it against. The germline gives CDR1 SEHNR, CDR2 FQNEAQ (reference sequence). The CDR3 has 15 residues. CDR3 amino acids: CASSLARQGPDEQFF.

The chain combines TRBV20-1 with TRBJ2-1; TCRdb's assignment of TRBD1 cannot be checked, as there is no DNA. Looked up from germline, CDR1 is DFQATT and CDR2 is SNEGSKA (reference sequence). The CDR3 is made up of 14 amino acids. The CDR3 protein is CSARDEGGGNEQFF.

The CDR3 is CASSLLLPSFSLSSTDTQYF. V and J are TRBV6-6 and TRBJ2-3; as DNA is missing, the TRBD2 call by TCRdb cannot be tested. The CDR3 sequence is 20 residues long. CDR1 MNHNY and CDR2 SVGAGI come from the germline V gene (reference sequence).

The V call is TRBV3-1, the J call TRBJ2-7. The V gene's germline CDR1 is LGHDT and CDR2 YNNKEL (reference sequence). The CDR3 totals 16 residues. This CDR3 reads CASSQDVTSRSYEQYF.

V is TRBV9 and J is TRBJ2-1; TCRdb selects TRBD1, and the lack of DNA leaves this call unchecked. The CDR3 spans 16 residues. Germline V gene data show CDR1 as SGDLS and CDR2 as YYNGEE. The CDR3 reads CASSANRKISVHEQFF. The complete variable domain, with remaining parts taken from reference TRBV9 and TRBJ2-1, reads DSGVTQTPKHLITATGQRVTLRCSPRSGDLSVYWYQQSLDQGLQFLIQYYNGEERAKGNILERFSAQQFPDLHSELNLSSLELGDSALYFCASSANRKISVHEQFFGPGTRLTVL.

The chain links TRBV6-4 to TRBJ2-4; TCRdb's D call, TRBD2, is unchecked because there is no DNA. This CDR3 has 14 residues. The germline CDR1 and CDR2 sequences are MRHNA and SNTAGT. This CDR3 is CASSESPDYNIQYF.